Here is one TCR beta chain with its context. As yet, its antigen is unknown. The entry originates in a study of cytomegalovirus exposure and HLA in healthy donors. The study, taken as a whole, reports: Information on immune exposure was restricted to one variable (CMV serostatus).

Amplification used 60 Vbeta primers and 13 Jbeta primers. Measured with immunoSEQ multiplex PCR; TCRdb has only the in-frame clones, and not every one. The sample lists about 130,000 clones, 65% to 90% seen once, with roughly 3% in the top ten. CDR3 length equals 16 residues. CDR1 is SNHLY and CDR2 is FYNNEI in the germline V gene. The J segment lost 5 bases and the V segment lost 2 bases, leaving 7 bases of the junction unmatched. The chain has TRBV2 and TRBJ2-5, with TRBD2 identical over 11 bases. The sample taken for sequencing was PBMCs. The receptor was derived from a man aged 45 to 65 in good health and CMV-seronegative. CDR3 loop: CASSESLAGGWETQYF. The CDR3 DNA sequence: TGTGCCAGCAGTGAATCCCTAGCGGGGGGATGGGAGACCCAGTACTTC.